A selection of T cell receptor beta chains follows, all from one sample in a study of cytomegalovirus exposure and HLA in healthy donors. The repertoire was sequenced with immunoSEQ multiplex PCR; TCRdb's copy has only in-frame clones and lacks some. The sample contains approximately 120,000 clones, around 76% of which appear only once. The sample comprised PBMCs. The receptor source for this set is a woman in her sixties or seventies in good health and CMV-seropositive. Both conserved end residues are trimmed from each CDR3. Size is omitted from some rows. Given values are once, few, many or a class for expanded clones.

V	size	CDR3
TRBV7-9	.	ASMNGLINSPLH
TRBV7-2	.	ASSLVPGPLGSPLH
TRBV6-5	.	ASSYRAGGGGYT
TRBV11-2	.	ASSASMNTEAF
TRBV10-2	.	ASSGGSNTEAF
TRBV4-1	.	ASSQDPIAHQPQH
TRBV29-1	.	SVTLGAKGNTIY
TRBV6-5	few	ASSYSQGTVQETQY
TRBV5-6	.	ASTRPGGRPYEQY
TRBV19	.	ASSTRLAGSTYNEQF
TRBV4-1	.	ASSQDHGVNYGYT
TRBV7-2	few	ASSLVIGGEETQY
TRBV7-9	few	ASRRQGVSDTQY
TRBV5-1	.	ASSLEDQGNKGNQPQH
TRBV19	.	ASGRGANTEAF
TRBV18	.	ASSPPGQSGQQPQH
TRBV9	.	ASSVGLSGGEGGQY
TRBV4-1	.	ASSQEAAEQPQH
TRBV29-1	.	SVGFYGNEKLF
TRBV15	.	ATSRTSAGQGDEQY
TRBV6-6	.	ASRALADASYEQY
TRBV6-5	.	ASSSDRNYGYT
TRBV6-5	once	ASRTGGTDTIY
TRBV19	.	ASSTTVNTEAF
TRBV7-3	.	ASSNYGTDNTEAF
TRBV18	.	ASSPATGGPKLF